This TCR beta chain is from a study of T cells after yellow fever vaccination. Overall study findings and caveats: FACS-sorted repertoires could contain abundant clonotypes contaminating from the bulk population. It was a weaker secondary response, yet one that peaked faster, at day 5 versus 15. Only a minor proportion of clonotypes was detected across both CD4 and CD8 compartments.

As TCR cDNA was made by 5'RACE template switching, a universal primer site and UMIs were added. TCRdb passed the 5' RACE reads through MiXCR, listing each CDR3 protein once. The profile shows 70,000 or so distinct CDR3 sequences, about 6% of them singletons. This clonotype appeared many times. The antigen remains undetermined. V gave up 7 bases and J gave up 2 bases, with 14 bases separating them. The germline CDR1 and CDR2 sequences are MNHEY and SVGAGI. CDR3 length equals 14 residues. The clonotype originates from a man between 18 and 35 years old who received the YFV17D yellow fever vaccine. J is TRBJ1-1 and V is TRBV6-5; D unresolved. The material was CD4+ T cells sorted from PBMCs, obtained less than 16 days after the first yellow fever vaccination. CDR3 nucleotide sequence: TGTGCCAGCATTAGGAGCCAGGCTAACACTGAAGCTTTCTTT. This codes for CASIRSQANTEAFF.